This T cell receptor beta chain was captured by sequencing in a study of blood T cell repertoires in COVID-19. About the study: Cohort 3 recovered donors had two negative PCRs, clearance, or symptom resolution. Sample material is recorded as cDNA or gDNA derived from T cells, B-cell-depleted T cells, or PBMCs.

The study recruited people aged about 18 to 95 years across 20 to 30 US areas. Sequencing was performed with immunoSEQ multiplex PCR; in TCRdb, only in-frame clones are kept and a portion is missing. The sample shows more than 300,000 clones, approximately 87% of them seen only once. With V trimmed by 5 bases and J by 7 bases, 4 bases remained unmatched. This CDR3 is built from 12 residues. CDR1 and CDR2 from the germline V gene are WNHNN and SYGVQD (reference sequence). This chain connects TRBV10-1 to TRBJ2-7; 8 positions agree with TRBD2. The source material was PBMCs or T cells enriched from blood (not recorded which). The sequence was obtained from a man in his forties or fifties in a cohort exposed to, infected with or recovered from COVID-19 (not recorded which). CDR3 coding DNA: TGCGCCAGCAGTAGCGGGAGAGGGGAGCAGTACTTC. This sequence encodes CASSSGRGEQYF.